This TCR beta chain was documented in a study of blood T cells in healthy people across ages. Study-level points and caveats: The authors considered diversity estimates from one million T cells to be underestimates.

This clonotype was counted between two and nine times. Its specificity is not known. A J-beta primer mix and a sample-barcoded 5' primer were used in a second PCR of about 7 to 12 cycles. Using its own MiXCR run on the 5' RACE reads, TCRdb lists one record per CDR3 protein. The data show approximately 800,000 distinct CDR3 sequences, about a quarter seen once. Germline lookup yields CDR1 SGHRS and CDR2 YFSETQ. Deletions cut 2 bases from V and 0 bases from J, with 9 bases between. This CDR3 has 15 amino acids. This same sample was also part of a study on T cells of mothers and their children. From that study: A few healthy Caucasian mothers, along with their six children, were the donors.

The specimen sequenced was blood. This sequence originates from a boy aged 5-17 years in good health. The chain couples TRBV5-1 to TRBJ2-1; TRBD2 is a possible D gene (5 bases). This CDR3 reads CASSFEGSSYNEQFF. CDR3 DNA: TGCGCCAGCAGCTTTGAGGGTAGCTCCTACAATGAGCAGTTCTTC.